The 26 T cell receptor beta chains below come from one sample, sequenced in a study of shared clonotypes between healthy human individuals. Assay: immunoSEQ multiplex PCR; the TCRdb copy retains only in-frame clones and omits some. This repertoire shows about 710,000 clones, just under 75% found once; its top ten account for over 1.5%. The sequencing input was memory CD4+ T cells sorted from blood. Subset of the sample: CD45RA-negative fraction. These receptors originate from a young woman in good health.

In regard to this clone: Different DNA sequences within this sample yield the same CDR3. This rearrangement joins TRBV18 to TRBJ2-7, with D possibly TRBD1 on 6 matching bases. The V gene lost 3 bases and the J gene lost 7 bases, with 13 bases spanning the gap. In germline, CDR1 is KGHSH, CDR2 LQKENI. This CDR3 has 13 amino acids. CDR3 DNA sequence: TGTGCCAGCTCACCCGGACAGAGAAGGGAGCAGTACTTC. This encodes CASSPGQRREQYF.

Concerning this clone: The identical CDR3 is also encoded by other nucleotide sequences in the sample. J is TRBJ2-7 and V is TRBV19; D might be TRBD1 (5 bases). CDR3 size: 15 residues. In germline, CDR1 is LNHDA, CDR2 SQIVND (reference sequence). Between the trimmed V and J ends, which lost 6 bases and 1 base, there was a span of 16 bases. CDR3 sequence: CASSNQGTGSYEQYF. The CDR3 region has the DNA TGTGCCAGTAGCAATCAAGGTACAGGTTCCTACGAGCAGTACTTC.

This rearrangement joins TRBV9 to TRBJ2-1; D perhaps matches TRBD1 (5 bases). V lost 0 bases to trimming and J lost 4 bases, with 14 bases between them. CDR1 SGDLS and CDR2 YYNGEE come from the germline V gene. The CDR3 is 16 amino acids. In nucleotides, the CDR3 is TGTGCCAGCAGCGTAGATGGCAGGGTGGGATACAATGAGCAGTTCTTC. This gives the protein CASSVDGRVGYNEQFF.

The chain links TRBV5-4 to TRBJ2-5, with D perhaps matching TRBD1 (6 bases). CDR1 SGHNT and CDR2 YYREEE come from the germline V gene (reference sequence). Trimming removed 4 bases from V and 0 bases from J, with 10 bases in between. There are 14 residues in the CDR3. CDR3 sequence reads: CASSIGQHQETQYF. The CDR3 DNA follows: TGTGCCAGCAGCATAGGACAGCACCAAGAGACCCAGTACTTC. Drawing the rest from reference TRBV5-4 and TRBJ2-5, the complete variable domain is ETGVTQSPTHLIKTRGQQVTLRCSSQSGHNTVSWYQQALGQGPQFIFQYYREEENGRGNFPPRFSGLQFPNYSSELNVNALELDDSALYLCASSIGQHQETQYFGPGTRLLVL.

The chain is built from TRBV10-1 and TRBJ2-2; D gene uncertain. Germline lookup yields CDR1 WNHNN and CDR2 SYGVQD (reference sequence). V lost 5 bases and J lost 3, with 13 bases in between. CDR3 length equals 15 residues. CDR3 sequence (DNA): TGCGCCAGCAGTCCTAGTGGTTTGGACACCGGGGAGCTGTTTTTT. The encoded protein is CASSPSGLDTGELFF.

The chain carries TRBV10-2 and TRBJ2-1; 14 nucleotides agree with TRBD2. The V gene end was trimmed by 4 bases and the J gene end by 3 bases; junction bases not matched to a gene: 8. This CDR3 spans 18 amino acids. CDR1 is WSHSY, CDR2 SAAADI, per germline. CDR3 sequence reads: CASSVMGLAGARYNEQFF. The CDR3, as DNA: TGCGCCAGCAGTGTAATGGGACTAGCGGGAGCTCGCTACAATGAGCAGTTCTTC.

The chain is built from TRBV5-1 and TRBJ2-7, with D tentatively TRBD2 (7 bases). The germline gives CDR1 SGHRS, CDR2 YFSETQ. V lost 7 bases and J 3 bases, leaving 17 bases between the germline ends. CDR3 size: 14 residues. In DNA, the CDR3 is TGCGCCAGCGGCACGGGGGGCAGTGACTACGAGCAGTACTTC. It specifies CASGTGGSDYEQYF.

The rearrangement links TRBV2 to TRBJ1-3, with TRBD1 identical over 8 bases. This CDR3 region has 16 residues. Per the germline V gene, CDR1 is SNHLY and CDR2 is FYNNEI. The trim removed 4 bases at V and 4 bases at J, leaving 9 bases unmatched. CDR3 protein: CASSGTGSVGGNTIYF. The CDR3 nucleotides are TGTGCCAGCAGTGGGACAGGGAGTGTTGGCGGAAACACCATATATTTT.

V gene TRBV5-1 combines with J gene TRBJ1-2, with 8 bases that match TRBD1. The CDR3 sequence is 12 residues long. The germline CDR1 and CDR2 sequences are SGHRS and YFSETQ. J was trimmed by 8 bases and V by 4 bases; bases with no gene match: 4. CDR3 amino acids: CASSAQGGGYTF. In DNA, the CDR3 is TGCGCCAGCAGCGCACAGGGGGGAGGCTACACCTTC. Looking up the rest from reference TRBV5-1 and TRBJ1-2 gives the full variable domain: KAGVTQTPRYLIKTRGQQVTLSCSPISGHRSVSWYQQTPGQGLQFLFEYFSETQRNKGNFPGRFSGRQFSNSRSEMNVSTLELGDSALYLCASSAQGGGYTFGSGTRLTVV.

The chain carries TRBV5-1 and TRBJ1-1; D ambiguous. The CDR3 runs 15 residues. Germline assignment: CDR1 SGHRS and CDR2 YFSETQ. Trimming left V 0 bases short and J 1 base short, with 10 bases between. Written as DNA, the CDR3 is TGCGCCAGCAGCTTGGAGGGCAGGCAGAACACTGAAGCTTTCTTT. Protein product: CASSLEGRQNTEAFF.

The CDR3 spells CASRLDIRQNEQYF. CDR3 nucleotide sequence: TGTGCCAGCAGGTTGGACATTCGCCAGAACGAGCAGTACTTC. This rearrangement joins TRBV28 to TRBJ2-7, with D perhaps TRBD1 (5 bases). The CDR3 runs 14 residues. The V and J ends lost 6 bases and 5 bases respectively, with 17 bases between them. In germline, CDR1 is MDHEN, CDR2 SYDVKM. Supplemented by reference TRBV28 and TRBJ2-7, the full variable domain reads DVKVTQSSRYLVKRTGEKVFLECVQDMDHENMFWYRQDPGLGLRLIYFSYDVKMKEKGDIPEGYSVSREKKERFSLILESASTNQTSMYLCASRLDIRQNEQYFGPGTRLTVT.

The chain combines TRBV20-1 with TRBJ1-2; D unclear. Trimming removed 7 bases at V and 3 bases at J, with 9 bases between. CDR1 and CDR2 (germline): DFQATT, SNEGSKA (reference sequence). This CDR3 comprises 11 residues. The CDR3 bases are TGCAGTGTCCCGGTGGACTATGGCTACACCTTC. It yields the protein CSVPVDYGYTF.

The V call is TRBV4-1, the J call TRBJ2-3; 9 bases align to TRBD2. Germline V gene lookup returns CDR1 MGHRA and CDR2 YSYEKL. This CDR3 region has 17 residues. V was pared by 0 bases and J by 2 bases, with 6 bases of the junction left unmatched. This chain's CDR3 is CASSQDSLAGPTDTQYF. In DNA form, the CDR3 reads TGCGCCAGCAGCCAAGATTCGCTAGCGGGGCCCACAGATACGCAGTATTTT.

As regards this clone: This sample includes further DNA sequences coding for the same CDR3. The rearrangement joins TRBV5-1 to TRBJ2-3; TRBD2 matches at 10 bases. CDR3 length equals 16 residues. The V and J ends lost 0 bases and 2 bases, in that order; junction bases with no gene match: 3. In germline, CDR1 is SGHRS, CDR2 YFSETQ. Here the CDR3 reads CASSLGTSGNTDTQYF. As DNA, the CDR3 is TGCGCCAGCAGCTTGGGGACTAGCGGTAACACAGATACGCAGTATTTT.

The chain carries TRBV4-2 and TRBJ2-7; 13 bases are shared with TRBD2. Germline CDR1 reads LGHNA; CDR2 reads YNFKEQ. This CDR3 is 16 amino acids long. Trimming cost V 4 bases and J 2 bases; bases outside gene matches: 5. The CDR3 loop reads CASSPRTSGSTYEQYF. CDR3 nucleotides: TGTGCCAGCAGCCCCAGGACTAGCGGGAGCACCTACGAGCAGTACTTC.

V and J are TRBV27 and TRBJ2-7, with D possibly being TRBD1 (6 bases). The ends were cut back, 2 bases at V and 2 bases at J, with 13 bases in the middle. CDR3 length equals 15 residues. Germline assignment: CDR1 MNHEY and CDR2 SMNVEV (reference sequence). The CDR3 sequence is CASSLGTNYPYEQYF. DNA for the CDR3: TGTGCCAGCAGTTTAGGGACAAATTACCCCTACGAGCAGTACTTC.

This chain uses TRBV4-1 with TRBJ1-5, with D maybe TRBD1 (5 bases). From germline, CDR1 is MGHRA and CDR2 YSYEKL. Trimming shortened V by 0 bases and J by 5 bases, and 17 bases separated the two germline ends. The CDR3 runs 17 residues. CDR3 in amino acids: CASSQESHGRADQPQHF. DNA for the CDR3: TGCGCCAGCAGCCAAGAAAGCCATGGCAGGGCGGATCAGCCCCAGCATTTT.

This chain links TRBV6-1 with TRBJ2-7; the D gene is possibly TRBD1 (7 bases). The ends were cut back, 2 bases at V and 0 bases at J, with 14 bases in the middle. Germline assignment: CDR1 MNHNS and CDR2 SASEGT. The CDR3 sequence is 16 residues long. CDR3 in DNA: TGTGCCAGCAGTGAAACTGGCGGGGACAGCTCCTACGAGCAGTACTTC. As protein: CASSETGGDSSYEQYF.

This clone has only one observation. The rearrangement uses TRBV7-2 and TRBJ2-1, with 9 bases lining up with TRBD2. The CDR3 has 18 residues. V lost 5 bases to trimming and J lost 8 bases; unmatched junction nucleotides: 19. From germline, CDR1 is SGHTA and CDR2 FQGNSA. The CDR3 DNA follows: TGTGCCAGCAGCCAAAGATTGGTGTCTAGCGGGACTAGGGATGAGCAGTTCTTC. Translation: CASSQRLVSSGTRDEQFF. The whole variable domain, remainder taken from reference TRBV7-2 and TRBJ2-1, is GAGVSQSPSNKVTEKGKDVELRCDPISGHTALYWYRQSLGQGLEFLIYFQGNSAPDKSGLPSDRFSAERTGGSVSTLTIQRTQQEDSAVYLCASSQRLVSSGTRDEQFFGPGTRLTVL.

The chain employs TRBV28 and TRBJ2-3, with D possibly TRBD1 on 7 matching bases. The V gene's germline CDR1 is MDHEN and CDR2 SYDVKM. The CDR3 has 14 amino acids. Deletions cut 4 bases from V and 9 bases from J, with 17 bases between. CDR3 in DNA: TGTGCCAGCAGTTCTCCTCAGGGGGGCAGGACGCAGTATTTT. The encoded protein is CASSSPQGGRTQYF.

J is TRBJ2-2 and V is TRBV28; 7 bases are a match to TRBD2. CDR3 length: 15 residues. The germline gives CDR1 MDHEN, CDR2 SYDVKM. The trim removed 8 bases at V and 0 bases at J, leaving 6 bases unmatched. CDR3 protein: CASSTTSANTGELFF. CDR3 nucleotides: TGTGCCAGCTCTACCACTAGCGCGAACACCGGGGAGCTGTTTTTT. The full variable domain, rest sourced from reference TRBV28 and TRBJ2-2, is DVKVTQSSRYLVKRTGEKVFLECVQDMDHENMFWYRQDPGLGLRLIYFSYDVKMKEKGDIPEGYSVSREKKERFSLILESASTNQTSMYLCASSTTSANTGELFFGEGSRLTVL.

V usage is TRBV10-2 and J usage is TRBJ1-1, with D possibly TRBD1 on 6 matching bases. CDR1 and CDR2 from the germline V gene are WSHSY and SAAADI. V lost 0 bases to trimming and J lost 3 bases, with 11 bases between them. This CDR3 spans 15 amino acids. CDR3 sequence: CASSESNQGYTEAFF. CDR3 bases: TGCGCCAGCAGTGAGTCGAATCAGGGGTACACTGAAGCTTTCTTT.

The chain carries TRBV5-1 and TRBJ1-5; no firm D call. The germline V gene has CDR1 SGHRS and CDR2 YFSETQ. Trimming removed 4 bases from V and 7 bases from J, with 12 bases in between. The CDR3 has 13 residues. DNA of the CDR3: TGCGCCAGCAGCAAAGGGCCCGGGCAGCCCCAGCATTTT. Encoded protein: CASSKGPGQPQHF.

The chain couples TRBV9 to TRBJ2-3; possibly TRBD1 for D (6 bases). The CDR3 runs 15 residues. V lost 3 bases, J lost 0 bases, and 11 bases lay in between. Germline CDR1 is SGDLS and CDR2 is YYNGEE. The CDR3, as DNA: TGTGCCAGCAGCGCGAGGACAGCTAGCACAGATACGCAGTATTTT. This encodes CASSARTASTDTQYF.

This clone has a single count. The gene calls are TRBV28 and TRBJ1-1; D perhaps matches TRBD1 (6 bases). Per the germline V gene, CDR1 is MDHEN and CDR2 is SYDVKM. The CDR3 covers 14 residues. Trimming left V 5 bases short and J 5 bases short, with 15 bases between. The CDR3 nucleotides read TGTGCCAGCAGTCGCGGGGGCGCTGGGACTGAAGCTTTCTTT. Translated, it gives CASSRGGAGTEAFF.

The genes are TRBV28 and TRBJ1-5; the D gene is possibly TRBD1 (5 bases). V was pared by 2 bases and J by 6 bases, with 17 bases between. The CDR3 loop spans 16 amino acids. CDR1 is MDHEN, CDR2 SYDVKM, per germline. CDR3 in DNA: TGTGCCAGCAGTTTAACGAGGGAAAGGGGTGTTCAGCCCCAGCATTTT. Protein product: CASSLTRERGVQPQHF.